Listed below are T cell receptor beta chains from one sample, sequenced in a study of cytomegalovirus exposure and HLA in healthy donors. Profiled with immunoSEQ multiplex PCR; TCRdb holds only in-frame clones, not every one. The table includes some 100,000 clones, 70% to 85% detected once. Source material: PBMCs. The origin of the receptors is a man between 50 and 59 years old in good health and CMV-seropositive. The CDR3 runs from the conserved cysteine through the conserved F or W. D genes are given only for firm matches. The size field is filled for only some rows; it gives once, few, many or a size class.

j_gene | v_gene | abundance | d_gene | CDR3aa | CDR3nt
TRBJ2-2 | TRBV28 | NA | NA | CASSAPLGAINTGELFF | TGTGCCAGCAGTGCCCCCTTGGGGGCCATCAACACCGGGGAGCTGTTTTTT
TRBJ1-2 | TRBV19 | few | NA | CASSRVGAWSYGYTF | TGTGCCAGTAGTCGCGTAGGGGCATGGTCCTATGGCTACACCTTC
TRBJ2-5 | TRBV5-4 | NA | TRBD2 | CASSSGGGQETQYF | TGTGCCAGCAGCTCCGGGGGGGGCCAAGAGACCCAGTACTTC
TRBJ1-2 | TRBV27 | few | NA | CASRGLIYGYTF | TGTGCCAGCAGGGGGCTGATCTATGGCTACACCTTC
TRBJ1-1 | TRBV5-4 | NA | NA | CASSFDSRNTEAFF | TGTGCCAGCAGCTTTGATAGCCGGAACACTGAAGCTTTCTTT
TRBJ1-1 | TRBV10-1 | NA | NA | CASSENMNTEAFF | TGCGCCAGCAGTGAGAACATGAACACTGAAGCTTTCTTT
TRBJ2-1 | TRBV7-7 | NA | TRBD1 | CASSLDRGGNEQFF | TGTGCCAGCAGCTTGGACAGGGGAGGCAATGAGCAGTTCTTC
TRBJ2-2 | TRBV6-1 | NA | NA | CASSGQVAGELFF | TGTGCCAGCAGTGGCCAAGTAGCCGGGGAGCTGTTTTTT
TRBJ2-1 | TRBV29-1 | NA | NA | CSVDTGGNEQFF | TGCAGCGTTGATACAGGTGGAAATGAGCAGTTCTTC
TRBJ1-3 | TRBV5-4 | NA | TRBD1 | CASSSRDRANGNTIYF | TGTGCCAGCAGCTCCCGGGACAGGGCTAATGGAAACACCATATATTTT
TRBJ2-1 | TRBV5-5 | NA | TRBD1 | CASSPGQGLNNEQFF | TGTGCCAGCAGCCCCGGACAGGGACTCAACAATGAGCAGTTCTTC
TRBJ2-2 | TRBV7-9 | NA | NA | CASSLTDAGQNTGELFF | TGTGCCAGCAGCTTAACCGATGCAGGACAGAACACCGGGGAGCTGTTTTTT
TRBJ1-5 | TRBV28 | NA | NA | CASSLGGGNQPQHF | TGTGCCAGCAGTTTGGGGGGGGGAAATCAGCCCCAGCATTTT
TRBJ2-7 | TRBV7-2 | NA | TRBD1 | CASSLAGTGLYEQYF | TGTGCCAGCAGCTTAGCGGGGACAGGGTTATACGAGCAGTACTTC
TRBJ1-6 | TRBV28 | NA | NA | CASNLGAVGLNSPLHF | TGTGCCAGCAACCTGGGGGCAGTGGGATTAAATTCACCCCTCCACTTT
TRBJ1-1 | TRBV6-6 | NA | TRBD1 | CASEGQVTEAFF | TGTGCCAGCGAAGGACAGGTGACTGAAGCTTTCTTT
TRBJ2-7 | TRBV23-1 | NA | NA | CASTTIKPGSYEQYF | TGCGCCAGCACCACTATTAAACCTGGGTCCTACGAGCAGTACTTC
TRBJ2-1 | TRBV29-1 | NA | TRBD1 | CSERQGAYNNEQFF | TGCAGCGAGAGACAGGGGGCTTATAACAATGAGCAGTTCTTC
TRBJ1-2 | TRBV4-2 | NA | TRBD1 | CASSPDRWQGADGYTF | TGTGCCAGCAGCCCAGATCGGTGGCAGGGGGCAGATGGCTACACCTTC
TRBJ1-1 | TRBV28 | NA | NA | CASSLRGRIAFF | TGTGCCAGCAGTTTAAGAGGGCGCATAGCTTTCTTT
TRBJ1-4 | TRBV5-1 | NA | NA | CASSPDVGATNEKLFF | TGCGCCAGCAGTCCGGATGTGGGGGCTACTAATGAAAAACTGTTTTTT
TRBJ2-7 | TRBV6-1 | NA | TRBD1 | CASSEPGTGGYEQYF | TGTGCCAGCAGTGAGCCCGGGACAGGGGGCTACGAGCAGTACTTC
TRBJ1-1 | TRBV11-2 | NA | NA | CASSQTGAEAFF | TGTGCCAGCAGTCAGACGGGAGCTGAAGCTTTCTTT
TRBJ2-2 | TRBV15 | NA | TRBD1 | CATSSRTGDTGELFF | TGTGCCACCAGCAGTCGGACAGGGGACACCGGGGAGCTGTTTTTT
TRBJ2-7 | TRBV10-3 | NA | NA | CAISPGTMAYEQYF | TGTGCCATCTCTCCCGGGACAATGGCCTACGAGCAGTACTTC
TRBJ2-6 | TRBV9 | few | NA | CASSASAGVTSGANVLTF | TGTGCCAGCAGCGCCTCGGCAGGCGTTACCTCTGGGGCCAACGTCCTGACTTTC